This TCR beta chain emerged from a study of T cells in Graves' hyperthyroidism and ophthalmopathy. Study results and caveats: In blood, most of the thyroid clonotypes expanded above 0.001 were also present.

Amplification targeted TCR beta CDR3 regions from RNA transcripts. The HTBI primer set was used in a first-round RT-PCR of the TCR CDR3. TCRdb re-called the multiplex PCR reads with MiXCR, one entry per CDR3 protein. The data hold hundreds of thousands of distinct CDR3 sequences, with about 20% observed a single time. In regard to this clonotype: What it binds is unknown.

V lost 8 bases to trimming and J lost 3 bases, with 16 bases between them. Germline assignment: CDR1 MNHNS and CDR2 SASEGT. This CDR3 is 15 amino acids long. The sequenced sample was blood. The V gene is TRBV6-1, the J gene TRBJ2-2; perhaps D is TRBD1 or TRBD2 (5 bases each). This clonotype originated in a man aged 35 to 55 with Graves' ophthalmopathy. CDR3 bases: TGTGCCAGCTCCCCGGGTAGGGGAGACACCGGGGAGCTGTTTTTT. It translates to CASSPGRGDTGELFF.